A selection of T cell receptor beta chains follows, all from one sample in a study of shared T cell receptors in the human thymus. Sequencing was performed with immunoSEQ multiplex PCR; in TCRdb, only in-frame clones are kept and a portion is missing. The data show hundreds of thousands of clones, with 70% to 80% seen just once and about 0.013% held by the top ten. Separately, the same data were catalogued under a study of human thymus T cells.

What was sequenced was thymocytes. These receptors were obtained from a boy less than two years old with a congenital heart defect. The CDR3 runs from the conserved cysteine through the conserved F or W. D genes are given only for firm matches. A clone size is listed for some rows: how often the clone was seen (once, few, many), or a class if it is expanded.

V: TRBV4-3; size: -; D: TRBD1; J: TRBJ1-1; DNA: TGCGCCAGCAGCCCAAGGAAGGGACAGCGAGCTTTCTTT; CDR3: CASSPRKGQRAFF
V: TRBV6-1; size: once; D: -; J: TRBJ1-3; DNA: TGTGCCAGCAATCAGGGTCCCTACTCTGGAAACACCATATATTTT; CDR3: CASNQGPYSGNTIYF
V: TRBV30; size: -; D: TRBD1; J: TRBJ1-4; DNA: TGTGCCTGGAGCGCGACAGGGGTGGGAGAAAAACTGTTTTTT; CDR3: CAWSATGVGEKLFF
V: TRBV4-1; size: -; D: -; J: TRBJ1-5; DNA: TGCGCCAGCAGCCAAGATCGCGTTAATAGCAATCAGCCCCAGCATTTT; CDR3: CASSQDRVNSNQPQHF
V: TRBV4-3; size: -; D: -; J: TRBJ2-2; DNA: TGCGCCAGCAGGGCGCGGGTGGAGGCCACCGGGGAGCTGTTTTTT; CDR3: CASRARVEATGELFF
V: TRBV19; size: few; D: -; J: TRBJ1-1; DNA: TGTGCCAGTTCAGAGGCGGTGGTGAGGGCATCACCGAACACTGAAGCTTTCTTT; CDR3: CASSEAVVRASPNTEAFF
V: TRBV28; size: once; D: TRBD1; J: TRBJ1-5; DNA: TGTGCCACCTTGACAGGGCCTCAGCCCCAGCATTTT; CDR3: CATLTGPQPQHF
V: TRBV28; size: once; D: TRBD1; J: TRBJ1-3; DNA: TGTGCCAGCAGTTCTTACAGGGGTTCTGGAAACACCATATATTTT; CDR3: CASSSYRGSGNTIYF
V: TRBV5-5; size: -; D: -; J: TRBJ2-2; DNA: TGTGCCAGCAGCTTGTCGGGGTTAGGGTTAGGGCCCGGGGAGCTGTTTTTT; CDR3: CASSLSGLGLGPGELFF
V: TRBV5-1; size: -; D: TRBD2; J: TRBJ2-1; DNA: TGCGCCAGCAGCTTGGTGGCGACTAGCGGGAGGGCCAATGAGCAGTTCTTC; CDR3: CASSLVATSGRANEQFF
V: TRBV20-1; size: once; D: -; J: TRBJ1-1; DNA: TGCAGTGCCCACACCACAGTTAAAGCTTTCTTT; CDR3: CSAHTTVKAFF
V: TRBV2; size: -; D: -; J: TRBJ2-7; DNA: TGTGCCAGCAGTGATGGTGGCAGGGCCTCCTACGAGCAGTACTTC; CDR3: CASSDGGRASYEQYF
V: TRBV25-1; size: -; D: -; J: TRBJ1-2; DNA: TGTGCCAGCAGTGGAGGCTCGGGCTACACCTTC; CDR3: CASSGGSGYTF
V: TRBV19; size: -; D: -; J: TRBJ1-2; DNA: TGTGCCAGTAGGGCCGACAGAGGACCTAACTATGGCTACACCTTC; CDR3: CASRADRGPNYGYTF
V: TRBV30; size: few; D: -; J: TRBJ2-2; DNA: TGTGCCCTAGATGTAGGGCGGGCGAACACCGGGGAGCTGTTTTTT; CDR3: CALDVGRANTGELFF
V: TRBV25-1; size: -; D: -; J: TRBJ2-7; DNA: TGTGCCAGCAGTGAATTGAGGGCGGAATCCTACGAGCAGTACTTC; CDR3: CASSELRAESYEQYF
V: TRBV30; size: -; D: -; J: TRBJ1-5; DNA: TGTGCCTGCCAGACAAACCCATTCCTAAATAGCAATCAGCCCCAGCATTTT; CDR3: CACQTNPFLNSNQPQHF
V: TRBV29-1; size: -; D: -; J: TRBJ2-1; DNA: TGCAGCGATCTCGGGAAACCCCTGTGCTTTCTACATGAGCAGTTCTTC; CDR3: CSDLGKPLCFLHEQFF
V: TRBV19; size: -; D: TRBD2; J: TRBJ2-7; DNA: TGTGCCAGTAGTATTCCTCCCCTAGCGGGAGGGCCGACAACCTACGAGCAGTACTTC; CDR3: CASSIPPLAGGPTTYEQYF
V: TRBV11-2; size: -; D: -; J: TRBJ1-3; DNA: TGTGCCAGCACAAGGTTGGGCACCACGTACTCTGGAAACACCATATATTTT; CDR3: CASTRLGTTYSGNTIYF
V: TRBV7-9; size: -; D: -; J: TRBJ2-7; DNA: TGTGCCAGCAGCTTAGATAGGAGCTCCTACGAGCAGTACTTC; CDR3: CASSLDRSSYEQYF
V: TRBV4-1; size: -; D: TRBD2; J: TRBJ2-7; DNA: TGCGCCAGCAGCCAAGTAGCAGTCAGGCGGGAGCTCCCCTACGAGCAGTACTTC; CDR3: CASSQVAVRRELPYEQYF
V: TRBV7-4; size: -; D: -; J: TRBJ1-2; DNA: TGTGCCAGCAGCTTAGGTGGCGGCCCGCCCCAATATCGTGGCTACACCTTC; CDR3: CASSLGGGPPQYRGYTF
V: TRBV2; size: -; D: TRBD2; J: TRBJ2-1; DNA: TGTGCCAGCAATCGTAGCGGGAGGTGCGAGCATGAGCAGTTCTTC; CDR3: CASNRSGRCEHEQFF
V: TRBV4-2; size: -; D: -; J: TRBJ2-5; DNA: TGTGCCAGCAGCCAAGATAGAGGCCAGTTCCATGGGGAGACCCAGTACTTC; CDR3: CASSQDRGQFHGETQYF
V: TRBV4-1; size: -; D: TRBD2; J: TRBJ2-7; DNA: TGCGCCAGCAGCCAAGTCTGGGAAGCGGGAGGAACCTACGAGCAGTACTTC; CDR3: CASSQVWEAGGTYEQYF
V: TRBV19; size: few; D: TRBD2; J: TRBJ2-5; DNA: TGTGCCAGTAGTATCCCCGGGACTACGGAGACCCAGTACTTC; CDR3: CASSIPGTTETQYF
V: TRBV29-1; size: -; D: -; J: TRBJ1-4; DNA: TGCGCAACTCAAAGGGTGGGGAAGGGAGTGGGGGAAAAACTGTTTTTT; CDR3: CATQRVGKGVGEKLFF
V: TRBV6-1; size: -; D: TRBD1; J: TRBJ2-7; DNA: TGTGCCAGCAGGTCCACAGGGGGCCTTCGGAACGAGCAGTACTTC; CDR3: CASRSTGGLRNEQYF
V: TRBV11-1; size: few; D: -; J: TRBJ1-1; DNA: TGTGCCAGCAGCTGCGCCACGGGGAACACTGAAGCTTTCTTT; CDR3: CASSCATGNTEAFF
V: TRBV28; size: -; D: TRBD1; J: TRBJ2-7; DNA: TGTGCCAGCAGCCACGCCGGGACAGGGGACTCCTACGAGCAGTACTTC; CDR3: CASSHAGTGDSYEQYF
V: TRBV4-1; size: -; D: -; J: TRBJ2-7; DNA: TGCGCCAGCAGCCAAGTTTATCCCTACGAGCAGTACTTC; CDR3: CASSQVYPYEQYF
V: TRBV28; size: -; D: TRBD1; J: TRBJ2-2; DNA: TGTGCCAGCAGTCCCCCCCGGACAGGGATGAACACCGGGGAGCTGTTTTTT; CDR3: CASSPPRTGMNTGELFF
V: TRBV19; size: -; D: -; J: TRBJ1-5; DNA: TGTGCCAGTACCGAATATATGGGCCCCTTAAACACGGATAGCAATCAGCCCCAGCATTTT; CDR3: CASTEYMGPLNTDSNQPQHF
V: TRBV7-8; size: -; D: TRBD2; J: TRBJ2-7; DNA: TGTGCCAGCAGCCTAAGCGCCCGGGTCCGCCTAGCGGGAGGCTACGAGCAGTACTTC; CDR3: CASSLSARVRLAGGYEQYF
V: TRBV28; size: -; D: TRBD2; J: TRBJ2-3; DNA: TGTGCCAGCAGTTTAACGGGCGGGAGGCGGACAGATACGCAGTATTTT; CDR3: CASSLTGGRRTDTQYF
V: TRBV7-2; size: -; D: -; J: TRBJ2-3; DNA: TGTGCCAGCACCCCGATCGCCTCTGGGGGGACAGATACGCAGTATTTT; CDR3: CASTPIASGGTDTQYF
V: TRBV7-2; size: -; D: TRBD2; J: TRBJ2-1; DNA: TGTGCCAGCAGCATACGGGTAGCGGGGGGTCCCGAAGTAAACAATGAGCAGTTCTTC; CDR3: CASSIRVAGGPEVNNEQFF
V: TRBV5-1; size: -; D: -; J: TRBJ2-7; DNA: TGCGCCAGCAGCTTGGAAGGGGCAAGCCCCTACGAGCAGTACTTC; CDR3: CASSLEGASPYEQYF
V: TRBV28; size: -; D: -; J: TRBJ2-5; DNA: TGTGCCAGCAGTTTGCGTCGACTTACCAGGGGTAAAGAGACCCAGTACTTC; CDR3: CASSLRRLTRGKETQYF
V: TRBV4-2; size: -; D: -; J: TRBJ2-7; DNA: TGTGCCAGCAGCCACGCTCGGCTGATGACTCCTGACTACGAGCAGTACTTC; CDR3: CASSHARLMTPDYEQYF
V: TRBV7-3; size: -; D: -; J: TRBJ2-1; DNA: TGTGCCAGCAGTCCCGGGACTTCCAAGTTCTTC; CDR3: CASSPGTSKFF
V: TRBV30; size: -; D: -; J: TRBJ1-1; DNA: TGTGCCTGGAGTGCGCTGGGAGGAGGACCGGAAGCTTTCTTT; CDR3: CAWSALGGGPEAFF
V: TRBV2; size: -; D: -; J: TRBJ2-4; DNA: TGTGCCAGCAGTAGCATAGTATTAGCCAAAAACATTCAGTACTTC; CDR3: CASSSIVLAKNIQYF
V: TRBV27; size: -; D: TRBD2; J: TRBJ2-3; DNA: TGTGCCAGCAGTTTTACCGGGAGGGACACAGATACGCAGTATTTT; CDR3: CASSFTGRDTDTQYF
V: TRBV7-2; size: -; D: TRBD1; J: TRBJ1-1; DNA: TGTGCCAGCAGCTTAGAAGGGCAGGGGGCACGAACTGAAGCTTTCTTT; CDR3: CASSLEGQGARTEAFF
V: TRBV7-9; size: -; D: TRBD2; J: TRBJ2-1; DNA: TGTGCCAGCAGCCGAGGGGCGGCGGGAGATGACGATGAGCAGTTCTTC; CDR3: CASSRGAAGDDDEQFF
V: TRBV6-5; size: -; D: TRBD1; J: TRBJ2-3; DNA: TGTGCCAGCAGTTTCGACCGGGGACAGAGCACAGATACGCAGTATTTT; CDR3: CASSFDRGQSTDTQYF
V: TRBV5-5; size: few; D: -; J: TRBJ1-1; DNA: TGTGCCAGCAGCTTTGTCGGGAACACTGAAGCTTTCTTT; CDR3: CASSFVGNTEAFF
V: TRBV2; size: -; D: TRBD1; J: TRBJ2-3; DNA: TGTGCCAGCAGCGAGGACAGGGCAGATACGCAGTATTTT; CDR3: CASSEDRADTQYF